The 4 T cell receptor beta chains reported below all come from one sample, sequenced in a study of beta chain features in type 1 diabetes. Antigens for these TCRs are unknown. The study reverse transcribed the entire isolated RNA, so it sequenced expressed TCRB transcripts. Clones were read by immunoSEQ multiplex PCR, and TCRdb kept only the in-frame ones, dropping some. The table has 150,000 to 200,000 clones, approximately 10% seen once. General observations from the study: Shorter TCRB CDR3s, moderately but significantly so, were found in Type 1 diabetes patients in all four CD4+ subsets.

Sequencing was carried out using central memory CD4+ T cells from blood. The receptors originated from a woman aged 25 to 39 with type 1 diabetes.

This chain connects TRBV28 to TRBJ1-4; D is unresolved. The CDR3 has 13 residues. Germline V gene data show CDR1 as MDHEN and CDR2 as SYDVKM. V lost 9 bases to trimming and J lost 0 bases, with 8 bases between them. The CDR3, as DNA: TGTGCCAGTTACTTTGCAACTAATGAAAAACTGTTTTTT. It codes for CASYFATNEKLFF.

The chain links TRBV2 to TRBJ2-3; 11 bases map to TRBD2. CDR3 length: 13 residues. Germline trimming cut 2 bases from V and 12 bases from J; bases unmatched to any gene: 4. The germline V gene encodes CDR1 SNHLY and CDR2 FYNNEI. CDR3 nucleotide sequence: TGTGCCAGCAGTGAAAGACTAGCGGGAACACAGTATTTT. This translates into CASSERLAGTQYF.

The chain is built from TRBV30 and TRBJ1-1, with D possibly being TRBD1 (5 bases). Germline V gene data show CDR1 as GTSNPN and CDR2 as SVGIG (reference sequence). This CDR3 contains 15 residues. V lost 2 bases to trimming and J lost 10 bases, with 23 bases between them. In DNA, the CDR3 is TGTGCCTGGAGTCCGTTTAAGATGGGGCGGTGGACAGCTTTCTTT. This encodes CAWSPFKMGRWTAFF.

This chain joins TRBV5-1 and TRBJ2-1; 7 bases line up with TRBD1. CDR1 SGHRS and CDR2 YFSETQ come from the germline V gene. J gave up 5 bases and V 4 bases, and 3 bases lay outside the gene matches. There are 13 residues in the CDR3. The chain's CDR3 is CASSEGQNNEQFF. For the CDR3, the DNA is TGCGCCAGCAGCGAGGGACAGAACAATGAGCAGTTCTTC.